This T cell receptor beta chain derives from a study of T cells after yellow fever vaccination. For the study at large: In the case of low-cell-number fractions, SMART-Seq v4 Ultra Low Input was used for preparation.

Study results and caveats: Compared with primary, the secondary response was weaker and peaked at day 5, not 15. Contamination of FACS-sorted repertoires by abundant clonotypes from the bulk population could occur. Reappearance after the booster was observed for most primary-vaccination clones (around 96% CD4, approximately 90% CD8).

CDR1 and CDR2 (germline): SGHTA, FQGNSA. The length of the CDR3 is 13 residues. The trim removed 10 bases at V and 0 bases at J, leaving 5 bases unmatched. TCRdb fed the 5' RACE reads into MiXCR, producing one record per CDR3 protein. The profile covers around 330,000 distinct CDR3 sequences, with about 3.5% appearing a single time and roughly a quarter taken by the ten largest. As regards this clonotype: The antigen is undetermined.

The genes are TRBV7-2 and TRBJ1-1; 7 nucleotides line up with TRBD1. This clonotype was sampled from a man between 18 and 29 years old who received the YFV17D yellow fever vaccine. The material was PBMCs, obtained on the day of the yellow fever booster vaccination. The CDR3 DNA follows: TGTGCCAACAGACAGGGACTGAACACTGAAGCTTTCTTT. Translating gives CANRQGLNTEAFF.